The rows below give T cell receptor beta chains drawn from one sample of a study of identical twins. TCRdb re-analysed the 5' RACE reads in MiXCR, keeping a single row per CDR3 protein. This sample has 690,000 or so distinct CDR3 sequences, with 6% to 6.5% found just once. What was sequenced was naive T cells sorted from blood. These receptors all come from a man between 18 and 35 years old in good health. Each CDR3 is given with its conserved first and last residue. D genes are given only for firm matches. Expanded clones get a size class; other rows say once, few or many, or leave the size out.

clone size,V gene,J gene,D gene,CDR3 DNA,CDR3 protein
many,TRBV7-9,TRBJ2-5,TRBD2,TGTGCCAGCAGCGGAATCAAAGGGAGGGGTCTTCAAGAGACCCAGTACTTC,CASSGIKGRGLQETQYF
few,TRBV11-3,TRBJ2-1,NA,TGTGCCAGCAGCGAACGACGGAGGGAAGCCTACAATGAGCAGTTCTTC,CASSERRREAYNEQFF
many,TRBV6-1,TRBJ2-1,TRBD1,TGTGCCAGCACGGGGACAGGAACAAATGAGCAGTTCTTC,CASTGTGTNEQFF
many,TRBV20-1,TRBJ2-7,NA,TGCAGTGCCCTCCCGGAGGGAATGCGGCTGAGGGGCGAGCAGTACTTC,CSALPEGMRLRGEQYF
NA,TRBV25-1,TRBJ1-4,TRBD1,TGTGCCAGCAGTGGGGAGGGACAGGAAAAACTGTTTTTT,CASSGEGQEKLFF
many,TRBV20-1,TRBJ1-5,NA,TGCAGTGCTGGGGGTTCGGGGCATGGTAGTCAGCCCCAGCATTTT,CSAGGSGHGSQPQHF
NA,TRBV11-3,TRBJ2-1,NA,TGTGCCAGCAGCTTAGTCCCGAGCTCCTACAATGAGCAGTTCTTC,CASSLVPSSYNEQFF
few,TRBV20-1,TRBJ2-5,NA,TGCAGTGCTAATCCCTCTCAAGAGACCCAGTACTTC,CSANPSQETQYF
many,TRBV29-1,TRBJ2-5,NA,TGCAGCGTCCAACGGGAGACCCAGTACTTC,CSVQRETQYF
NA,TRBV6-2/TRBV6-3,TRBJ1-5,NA,TGTGCCAGCAGTTACGGCGCCGAAGATACTAGCAATCAGCCCCAGCATTTT,CASSYGAEDTSNQPQHF
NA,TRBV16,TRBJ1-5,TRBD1,TGTGCCAGCAGCCGCACACCCCCAGGGGGCTATCAGCCCCAGCATTTT,CASSRTPPGGYQPQHF
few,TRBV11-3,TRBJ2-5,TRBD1,TGTGCCAGCAGCGACCCAACCGGGACAGCAGAGACCCAGTACTTC,CASSDPTGTAETQYF
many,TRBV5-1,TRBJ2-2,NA,TGCGCCAGCAGCCGCCCCGGGCGTGGGACCGGGGAGCTGTTTTTT,CASSRPGRGTGELFF
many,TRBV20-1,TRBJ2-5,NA,TGCAGTGCTAAGGAGGGGGGGAGAGAGACCCAGTACTTC,CSAKEGGRETQYF
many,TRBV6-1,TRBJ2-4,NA,TGTGCCCTGGATTCCGGGACAAGGAGGGACATTCAGTACTTC,CALDSGTRRDIQYF
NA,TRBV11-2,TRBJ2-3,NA,TGTGCCAGCAGCTTAGTACGATCGGGGCAGAAAACTAGCACAGATACGCAGTATTTT,CASSLVRSGQKTSTDTQYF
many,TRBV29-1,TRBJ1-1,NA,TGCAGCGTTGAAGCTCGACAGTCCCGGCTAGAAGCTTTCTTT,CSVEARQSRLEAFF
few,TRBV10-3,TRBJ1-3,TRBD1,TGTGCCACCCGGAGCCGGGACAGGACCCTCTCTGGAAACACCATATATTTT,CATRSRDRTLSGNTIYF
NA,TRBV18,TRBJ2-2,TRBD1,TGTGCCAGCTCACGAGAAGGGGGCGCGAACACCGGGGAGCTGTTTTTT,CASSREGGANTGELFF
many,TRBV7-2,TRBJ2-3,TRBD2,TGTGCCAGCAGCCAAAGCGGGAGGGCCCGCACAGATACGCAGTATTTT,CASSQSGRARTDTQYF
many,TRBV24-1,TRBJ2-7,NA,TGTGCCACATCGAGTGACGGCTCGTACGAGCAGTACTTC,CATSSDGSYEQYF
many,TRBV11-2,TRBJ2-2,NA,TGTGCCAGCAGCTCCGGGAACATGAACACCGGGGAGCTGTTTTTT,CASSSGNMNTGELFF
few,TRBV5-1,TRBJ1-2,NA,TGCGCCAGCAGCTTGTCGCCAGCCAACTATGGCTACACCTTC,CASSLSPANYGYTF
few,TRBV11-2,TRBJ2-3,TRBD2,TGTGCCAGCAGCTTAGCCTCCGGGACTACCATCACAGATACGCAGTATTTT,CASSLASGTTITDTQYF
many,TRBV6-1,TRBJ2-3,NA,TGTGCCAGCGCTGAGAGATACAACACAGATACGCAGTATTTT,CASAERYNTDTQYF
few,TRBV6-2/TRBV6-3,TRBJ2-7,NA,TGTGCCAGCCATGGCGATACCTACGAGCAGTACTTC,CASHGDTYEQYF
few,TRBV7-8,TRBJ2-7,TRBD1,TGTGCCAGCAGCTTAAGGGGCAGGGGGACCCCTCTCCTTGGCGAGCAGTACTTC,CASSLRGRGTPLLGEQYF
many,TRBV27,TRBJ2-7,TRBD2,TGTGCCAGCAGCCAGACTAGCGCGCCCTACGAGCAGTACTTC,CASSQTSAPYEQYF
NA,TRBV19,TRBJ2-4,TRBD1,TGTGCCAGCAAGACAGGGGTAGCCAAAAACATTCAGTACTTC,CASKTGVAKNIQYF
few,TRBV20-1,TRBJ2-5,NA,TGCAGTGCTAGAGCCGAGGGGGGGCGTCAAGAGACCCAGTACTTC,CSARAEGGRQETQYF
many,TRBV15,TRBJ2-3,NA,TGTGCCACCAGCAGAACTAGCACAGATACGCAGTATTTT,CATSRTSTDTQYF
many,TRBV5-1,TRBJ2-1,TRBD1,TGCGCCAGCAGCTCTAGGACAGGGGGCTCTTACAATGAGCAGTTCTTC,CASSSRTGGSYNEQFF
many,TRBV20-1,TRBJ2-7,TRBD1,TGCAGTGCTAGTGGGGACAGGGGCTACGAGCAGTACTTC,CSASGDRGYEQYF
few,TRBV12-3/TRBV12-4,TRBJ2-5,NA,TGTGCCAGCAGTTTTATTTCCGAGACCCAGTACTTC,CASSFISETQYF
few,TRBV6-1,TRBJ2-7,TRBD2,TGTGCCAGCAGTCCCTATACTAGCGGGAAGCCCTACATATGGGAGCAGTACTTC,CASSPYTSGKPYIWEQYF